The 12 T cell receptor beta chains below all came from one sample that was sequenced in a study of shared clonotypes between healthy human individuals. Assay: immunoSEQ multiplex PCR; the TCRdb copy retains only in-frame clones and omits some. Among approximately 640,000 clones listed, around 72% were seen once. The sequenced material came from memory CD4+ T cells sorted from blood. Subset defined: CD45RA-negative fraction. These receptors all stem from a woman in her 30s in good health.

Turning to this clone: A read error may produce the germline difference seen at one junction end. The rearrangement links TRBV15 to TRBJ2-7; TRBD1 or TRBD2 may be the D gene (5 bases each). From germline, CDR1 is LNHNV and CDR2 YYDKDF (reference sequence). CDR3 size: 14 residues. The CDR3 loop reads CATSRDGSGGPGLF. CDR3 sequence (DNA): TGTGCCACCAGCAGGGATGGATCTGGGGGTCCTGGTCTCTTC.

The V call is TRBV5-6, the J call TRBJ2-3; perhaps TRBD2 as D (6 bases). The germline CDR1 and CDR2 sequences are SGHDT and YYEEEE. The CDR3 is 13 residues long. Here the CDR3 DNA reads TGTGCGGCAGCTCCGAGAAGCGGGGATACGCAGTATTTT. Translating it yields CAAAPRSGDTQYF.

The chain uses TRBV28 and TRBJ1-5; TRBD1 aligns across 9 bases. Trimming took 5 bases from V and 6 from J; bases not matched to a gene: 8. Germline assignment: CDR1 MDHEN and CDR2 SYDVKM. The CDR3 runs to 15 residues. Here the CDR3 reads CASSGGGQGGQPQHF. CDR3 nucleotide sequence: TGTGCCAGCAGTGGAGGGGGACAGGGAGGTCAGCCCCAGCATTTT.

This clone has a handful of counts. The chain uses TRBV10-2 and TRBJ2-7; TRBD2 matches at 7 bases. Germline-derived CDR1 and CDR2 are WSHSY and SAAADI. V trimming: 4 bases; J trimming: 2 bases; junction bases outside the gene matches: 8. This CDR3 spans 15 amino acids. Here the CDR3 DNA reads TGCGCCAGCAGTGGTAGTTCGGGACTACCCTACGAGCAGTACTTC. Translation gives CASSGSSGLPYEQYF.

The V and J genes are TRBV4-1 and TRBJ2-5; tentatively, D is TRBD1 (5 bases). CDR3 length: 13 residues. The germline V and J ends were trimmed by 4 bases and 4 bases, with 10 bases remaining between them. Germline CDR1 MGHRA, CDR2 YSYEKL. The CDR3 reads CASSRGPRETQYF. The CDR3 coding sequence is TGCGCCAGCAGCCGGGGCCCCCGAGAGACCCAGTACTTC.

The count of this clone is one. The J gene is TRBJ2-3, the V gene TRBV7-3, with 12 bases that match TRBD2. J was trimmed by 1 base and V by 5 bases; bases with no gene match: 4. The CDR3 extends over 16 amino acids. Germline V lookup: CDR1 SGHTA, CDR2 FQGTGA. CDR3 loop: CASSLRLAGGTDTQYF. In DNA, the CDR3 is TGTGCCAGCAGCCTCAGACTAGCGGGAGGCACAGATACGCAGTATTTT.

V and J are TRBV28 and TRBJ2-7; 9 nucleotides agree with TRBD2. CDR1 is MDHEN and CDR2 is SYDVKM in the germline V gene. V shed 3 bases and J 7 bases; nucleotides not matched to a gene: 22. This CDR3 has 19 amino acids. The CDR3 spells CASSLRGGVAGDSLGEQYF. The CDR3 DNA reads TGTGCCAGCAGTTTGAGGGGAGGCGTAGCGGGAGATTCTCTGGGGGAGCAGTACTTC.

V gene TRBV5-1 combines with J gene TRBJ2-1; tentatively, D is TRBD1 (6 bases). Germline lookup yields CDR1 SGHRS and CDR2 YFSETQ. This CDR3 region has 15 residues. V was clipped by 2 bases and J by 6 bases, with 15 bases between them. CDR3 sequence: CASSFILGQGNEQFF. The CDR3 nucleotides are TGCGCCAGCAGCTTCATTCTGGGACAAGGCAATGAGCAGTTCTTC.

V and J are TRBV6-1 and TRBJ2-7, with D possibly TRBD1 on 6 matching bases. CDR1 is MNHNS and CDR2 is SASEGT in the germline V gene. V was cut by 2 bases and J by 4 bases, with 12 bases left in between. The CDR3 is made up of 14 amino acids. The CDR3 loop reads CASSEWGHSYEQYF. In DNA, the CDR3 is TGTGCCAGCAGTGAATGGGGACACTCATACGAGCAGTACTTC.

In nucleotides, the CDR3 is TGTGCCAGCAGCCAAGGGAAACGGCTCTTCGGGGAAAAACTGTTTTTT. Encoded protein: CASSQGKRLFGEKLFF. The J gene is TRBJ1-4, the V gene TRBV14, with D unclear. Deletions cut 1 base from V and 8 bases from J, with 17 bases between. CDR1 SGHDN and CDR2 FVKESK come from the germline V gene. This CDR3 is 16 amino acids long.

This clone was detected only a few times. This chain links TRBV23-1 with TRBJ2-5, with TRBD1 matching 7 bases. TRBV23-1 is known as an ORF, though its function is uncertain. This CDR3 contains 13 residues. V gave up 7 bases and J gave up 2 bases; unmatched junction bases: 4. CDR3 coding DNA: TGCGCCAGCAAAACGGGACAGCAAGAGACCCAGTACTTC. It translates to CASKTGQQETQYF.

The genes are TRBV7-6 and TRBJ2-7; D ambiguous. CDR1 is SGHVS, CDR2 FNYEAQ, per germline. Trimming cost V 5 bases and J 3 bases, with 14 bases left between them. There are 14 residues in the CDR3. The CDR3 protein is CASSPEAFHYEQYF. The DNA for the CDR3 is TGTGCCAGCAGCCCCGAAGCATTTCACTACGAGCAGTACTTC.